This TCR beta chain is from a study of CDR3 diversity in severe acne. The ends were cut back, 6 bases at V and 1 base at J, with 6 bases in the middle. The CDR3 consists of 13 residues. Via MiXCR, TCRdb re-called the PCR reads, giving one row per CDR3 protein. Here the sample spans some 84,000 distinct CDR3 sequences, under 65% being singletons. What was sequenced was blood. The sequence came from a male donor in good health, without acne. J is TRBJ2-2 and V is TRBV12-3 or TRBV12-4; D perhaps matches TRBD1 (6 bases). CDR3 residues: CASRQGNTGELFF. Here the CDR3 DNA reads TGTGCCAGCAGACAGGGGAACACCGGGGAGCTGTTTTTT.